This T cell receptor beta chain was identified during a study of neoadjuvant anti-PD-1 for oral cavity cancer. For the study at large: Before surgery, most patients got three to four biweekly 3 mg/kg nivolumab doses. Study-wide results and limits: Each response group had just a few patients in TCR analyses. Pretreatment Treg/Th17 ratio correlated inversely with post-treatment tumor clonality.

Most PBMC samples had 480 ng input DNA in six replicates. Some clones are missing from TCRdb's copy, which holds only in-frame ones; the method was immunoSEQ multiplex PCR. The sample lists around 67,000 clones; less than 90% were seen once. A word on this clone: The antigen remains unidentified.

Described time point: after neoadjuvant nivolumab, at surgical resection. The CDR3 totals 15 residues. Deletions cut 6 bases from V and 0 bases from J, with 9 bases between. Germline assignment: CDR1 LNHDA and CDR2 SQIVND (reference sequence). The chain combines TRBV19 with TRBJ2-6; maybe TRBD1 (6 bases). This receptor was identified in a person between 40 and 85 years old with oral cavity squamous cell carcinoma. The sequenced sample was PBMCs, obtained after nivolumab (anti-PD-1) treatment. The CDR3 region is CASRQGFSGANVLTF. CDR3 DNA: TGTGCCAGTAGGCAGGGGTTCTCTGGGGCCAACGTCCTGACTTTC.